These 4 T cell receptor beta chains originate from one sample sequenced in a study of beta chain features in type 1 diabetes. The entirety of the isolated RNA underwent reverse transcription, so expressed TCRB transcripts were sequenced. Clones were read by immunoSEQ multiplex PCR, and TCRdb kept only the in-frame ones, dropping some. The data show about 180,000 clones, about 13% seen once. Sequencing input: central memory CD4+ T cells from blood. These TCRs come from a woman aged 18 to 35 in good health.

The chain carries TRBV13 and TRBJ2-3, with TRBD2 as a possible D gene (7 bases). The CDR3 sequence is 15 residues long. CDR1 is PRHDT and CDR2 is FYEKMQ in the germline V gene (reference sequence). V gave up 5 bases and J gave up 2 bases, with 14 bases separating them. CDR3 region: CASSRGGGNTDTQYF. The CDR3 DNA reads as TGTGCCAGCAGCCGCGGGGGCGGCAACACAGATACGCAGTATTTT. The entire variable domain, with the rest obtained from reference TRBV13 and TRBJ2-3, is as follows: AAGVIQSPRHLIKEKRETATLKCYPIPRHDTVYWYQQGPGQDPQFLISFYEKMQSDKGSIPDRFSAQQFSDYHSELNMSSLELGDSALYFCASSRGGGNTDTQYFGPGTRLTVL.

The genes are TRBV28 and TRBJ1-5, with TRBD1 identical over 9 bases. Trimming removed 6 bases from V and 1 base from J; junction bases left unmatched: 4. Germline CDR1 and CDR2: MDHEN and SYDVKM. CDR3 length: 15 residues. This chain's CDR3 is CASRNGQGSNQPQHF. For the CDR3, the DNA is TGTGCCAGCAGGAATGGACAGGGGAGCAATCAGCCCCAGCATTTT.

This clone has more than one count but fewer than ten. CDR3 residues: CASSLDWAAGIYNEQFF. Here the CDR3 DNA reads TGTGCCAGCAGCTTAGATTGGGCAGCGGGAATATACAATGAGCAGTTCTTC. The J gene is TRBJ2-1, the V gene TRBV11-2; 7 positions match TRBD2. The trim removed 0 bases at V and 4 bases at J, leaving 9 bases unmatched. Germline V gene lookup returns CDR1 SGHAT and CDR2 FQNNGV. The CDR3 has 17 residues.

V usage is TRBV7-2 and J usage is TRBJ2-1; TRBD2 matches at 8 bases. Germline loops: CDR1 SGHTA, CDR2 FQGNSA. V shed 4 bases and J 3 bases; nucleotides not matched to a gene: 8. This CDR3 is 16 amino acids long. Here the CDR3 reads CASSSSGSDYYNEQFF. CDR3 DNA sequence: TGTGCCAGCAGCTCAAGCGGGAGTGATTACTACAATGAGCAGTTCTTC.